This is a list of T cell receptor beta chains from one sample in a study of blood T cell repertoires in COVID-19. Repertoires were generated with immunoSEQ multiplex PCR, while TCRdb's copy carries only in-frame clones and drops some. The sample has about 280,000 clones, 87% seen once. The sample was peripheral blood. The receptor source for this set is a woman aged 45-59 years who had recovered from COVID-19. CDR3s include the opening cysteine and the closing phenylalanine or tryptophan. The D gene is left open where the match is weak. Size values are once, few and many counts, or a class for expanded clones, and some rows have none.

D gene	V gene	clone size	J gene	CDR3 DNA	CDR3 protein
NA	TRBV7-6	NA	TRBJ2-7	TGTGCCAGCAGCCCACTAGGAGGGGTCCACTACGAGCAGTACTTC	CASSPLGGVHYEQYF
NA	TRBV11-2	NA	TRBJ1-6	TGTGCCAGCAGCTCGACACCGGGGAGTTCACCCCTCCACTTT	CASSSTPGSSPLHF
NA	TRBV5-1	NA	TRBJ1-1	TGCGCCAGCAGCTTTCGGACAGCGAACACTGAAGCTTTCTTT	CASSFRTANTEAFF
NA	TRBV27	NA	TRBJ2-1	TGTGCCAGCAGTTTAAGTGGCAGAAGTCCCCACAATGAGCAGTTCTTC	CASSLSGRSPHNEQFF
NA	TRBV12-3/TRBV12-4	NA	TRBJ2-2	TGTGCCAGCACCCTGACTAGGCCCGGGGAGCTGTTTTTT	CASTLTRPGELFF
NA	TRBV5-1	NA	TRBJ2-1	TGCGCCAGCAGCCCTGGAGGGACCACCTACAATGAGCAGTTCTTC	CASSPGGTTYNEQFF
TRBD1	TRBV6-5	NA	TRBJ1-1	TGTGCCAGCGCCTCGACAGGGCGGACTGAAGCTTTCTTT	CASASTGRTEAFF
NA	TRBV2	once	TRBJ1-5	TGTGCCAGCAGTGACAGGGTTAGCAATCAGCCCCAGCATTTT	CASSDRVSNQPQHF
NA	TRBV18	NA	TRBJ1-1	TGTGCCAGCTCACCAACCCGCACGCAGGGAAAGAACACTGAAGCTTTCTTT	CASSPTRTQGKNTEAFF
NA	TRBV4-3	NA	TRBJ1-1	TGCGCCAGCAGACACACGAATCGGGGGGCTGAAGCTTTCTTT	CASRHTNRGAEAFF
TRBD2	TRBV6-5	NA	TRBJ2-7	TGTGCCAGCAGTTTCCGACTAGCGGGGGGGCAGTACGAGCAGTACTTC	CASSFRLAGGQYEQYF
TRBD2	TRBV9	NA	TRBJ2-5	TGTGCCAGCAGCGTAGGGCCTAGCGGGGAACAAGAGACCCAGTACTTC	CASSVGPSGEQETQYF
NA	TRBV28	NA	TRBJ2-7	TGTGCCAGCAGTGGGAACAGGGAGTACTACGAGCAGTACTTC	CASSGNREYYEQYF
TRBD2	TRBV23-1	NA	TRBJ2-1	TGCGCCAGCAGTCAAAGACAGGGTCGTTATAGCGGGAGGGCAAGGGGGAATGAGCAGTTCTTC	CASSQRQGRYSGRARGNEQFF
TRBD1	TRBV6-5	NA	TRBJ1-5	TGTGCCAGCTCCAGGGGGCGCGGCAATCAGCCCCAGCATTTT	CASSRGRGNQPQHF
TRBD2	TRBV15	NA	TRBJ2-1	TGTGCCACCAGCAAAACGGGAGGGCCAAATGAGCAGTTCTTC	CATSKTGGPNEQFF
NA	TRBV18	NA	TRBJ1-1	TGTGCCAGCTCACCACCCTATACAGTGAACACTGAAGCTTTCTTT	CASSPPYTVNTEAFF
NA	TRBV6-5	NA	TRBJ1-1	TGTGCCAGCAGTTATGGGGGGGAGGACACTGAAGCTTTCTTT	CASSYGGEDTEAFF
NA	TRBV30	NA	TRBJ1-1	TGTGCCAGCCTACAGGAGAACACTGAAGCTTTCTTT	CASLQENTEAFF
TRBD1	TRBV12-3/TRBV12-4	NA	TRBJ2-7	TGTGCCAGCAGTAACAGGGGAAAGTACGAGCAGTACTTC	CASSNRGKYEQYF
NA	TRBV2	few	TRBJ2-2	TGTGCCAGCCGGCGAGCGAGCGCGAACACCGGGGAGCTGTTTTTT	CASRRASANTGELFF
NA	TRBV7-3	NA	TRBJ2-2	TGTGCCAGCAGCCCCCAGCCAGGGAATACCGGGGAGCTGTTTTTT	CASSPQPGNTGELFF
NA	TRBV7-2	NA	TRBJ1-3	TGTGCCAGCAGTCCACAGAACTCTGGAAACACCATATATTTT	CASSPQNSGNTIYF
TRBD1	TRBV11-2	NA	TRBJ1-2	TGTGCCAGCAGCTTCCCCGACCGAGGGGGCGGCTATGGCTACACCTTC	CASSFPDRGGGYGYTF
TRBD2	TRBV30	NA	TRBJ2-1	TGTGCCTGGAGAGCTAAAGCGGGAGGCAATTACAATGAGCAGTTCTTC	CAWRAKAGGNYNEQFF
TRBD2	TRBV7-9	once	TRBJ2-7	TGTGCCAGCAGCTCGGGACTAGCGGAGGGCTACGAGCAGTACTTC	CASSSGLAEGYEQYF
TRBD2	TRBV9	NA	TRBJ2-5	TGTGCCAGCAGCGTAGCGGGGGGTACCCAAGAGACCCAGTACTTC	CASSVAGGTQETQYF
NA	TRBV9	NA	TRBJ1-3	TGTGCCAGCAGCGTAGTTGGGGGGAACACCATATATTTT	CASSVVGGNTIYF
TRBD2	TRBV28	NA	TRBJ2-7	TGTGCCAGCAGTTTAGCGGGAGGATACGCCGAGCAGTACTTC	CASSLAGGYAEQYF